Following are 12 T cell receptor beta chains from one sample sequenced in a study of blood T cell repertoires in COVID-19. The method was immunoSEQ multiplex PCR; TCRdb's version includes in-frame clones alone and lacks a portion of them. The sample has approximately 280,000 clones, around 89% seen once. The sequenced sample was peripheral blood. These TCRs come from a woman between 55 and 75 years old with acute or convalescent COVID-19.

V and J are TRBV5-4 and TRBJ2-2; no firm D call. The germline CDR1 and CDR2 sequences are SGHNT and YYREEE (reference sequence). Trimming removed 0 bases from V and 2 bases from J, with 5 bases in between. The CDR3 extends over 14 amino acids. The CDR3 reads CASSLAQNTGELFF. CDR3 bases: TGTGCCAGCAGCTTGGCCCAAAACACCGGGGAGCTGTTTTTT. Full variable domain (outside the CDR3, taken from reference TRBV5-4 and TRBJ2-2): ETGVTQSPTHLIKTRGQQVTLRCSSQSGHNTVSWYQQALGQGPQFIFQYYREEENGRGNFPPRFSGLQFPNYSSELNVNALELDDSALYLCASSLAQNTGELFFGEGSRLTVL.

The genes are TRBV7-2 and TRBJ2-1; D is possibly TRBD2 (6 bases). V was pared by 2 bases and J by 1 base, with 18 bases between. The CDR3 extends over 18 amino acids. The germline V gene encodes CDR1 SGHTA and CDR2 FQGNSA. The CDR3 bases are TGTGCCAGCAGCTTAATGCCCGGGGGAGCGGGTTCCTACAATGAGCAGTTCTTC. This translates into CASSLMPGGAGSYNEQFF.

This chain links TRBV6-2 or TRBV6-3 with TRBJ1-4; 7 nucleotides agree with TRBD1. The germline V gene encodes CDR1 MNHEY and CDR2 SVGEGT. J lost 14 bases, V lost 4 bases, and 13 bases had no gene match. The CDR3 totals 14 residues. The CDR3 loop reads CASSLEVRDRNLFF. Here the CDR3 DNA reads TGTGCCAGCAGTTTAGAAGTCCGGGACAGAAACCTGTTTTTT.

DNA for the CDR3: TGTGCCAGCAGTTACTCGACAGCCGGGACTAGCCGACCCTACGAGCAGTACTTC. This translates into CASSYSTAGTSRPYEQYF. The chain has TRBV6-2 or TRBV6-3 and TRBJ2-7, with TRBD2 matching 9 bases. V dropped 0 bases and J dropped 2; count of bases not matched to a gene: 11. Germline V gene sequence: CDR1 MNHEY, CDR2 SVGEGT. The CDR3 runs 18 residues.

This chain joins TRBV5-1 and TRBJ1-6; 9 nucleotides line up with TRBD1. The CDR3 is 16 amino acids. From germline, CDR1 is SGHRS and CDR2 YFSETQ. With V trimmed by 4 bases and J by 7 bases, 9 bases remained unmatched. The CDR3 loop is CASSPQWGTGNSPLHF. Here the CDR3 DNA reads TGCGCCAGCAGCCCCCAATGGGGGACAGGGAATTCACCCCTCCACTTT.

This rearrangement joins TRBV18 to TRBJ2-7; D might be TRBD1 (6 bases). CDR1 and CDR2 from the germline V gene are KGHSH and LQKENI. V lost 8 bases and J lost 1, with 12 bases in between. The CDR3 consists of 13 residues. The CDR3 nucleotides are TGTGCCAGCAATCGGCAGGGGTCCTACGAGCAGTACTTC. Encoded protein: CASNRQGSYEQYF.

The chain is built from TRBV6-4 and TRBJ1-3; D is unresolved. The V gene lost 4 bases and the J gene lost 1 base, with 5 bases spanning the gap. There are 13 residues in the CDR3. Germline V gene lookup returns CDR1 MRHNA and CDR2 SNTAGT. For the CDR3, the DNA is TGTGCCAGCAGTGCCCTTTCTGGAAACACCATATATTTT. Its translation: CASSALSGNTIYF.

The V gene is TRBV4-3, the J gene TRBJ1-2, with D maybe TRBD1 (6 bases). Trimming took 5 bases from V and 8 from J, leaving 15 bases between them. Germline V lookup: CDR1 LGHNA, CDR2 YSLEER. The CDR3 has 13 amino acids. This CDR3 is CASSLNRAGGYTF. The CDR3 region has the DNA TGCGCCAGCAGCTTAAACAGGGCGGGCGGCTACACCTTC.

V and J are TRBV7-6 and TRBJ2-5, with D possibly matching TRBD2 (6 bases). Trimming removed 3 bases at V and 5 bases at J, with 16 bases between. The CDR3 covers 15 residues. Germline loops: CDR1 SGHVS, CDR2 FNYEAQ. CDR3 nucleotides: TGTGCCAGCAGCTTCTCGATCACGGCGGGGGAGACCCAGTACTTC. Its protein product is CASSFSITAGETQYF.

This chain joins TRBV28 and TRBJ2-3; 10 bases map to TRBD2. The CDR3 contains 20 residues. Losses at the gene ends were 4 bases for V and 0 bases for J; bases not matched to a gene: 16. Germline CDR1 MDHEN, CDR2 SYDVKM. CDR3 sequence (DNA): TGTGCCAGCAGTTGGCCCGCCGGGGGGGGGACTAGCGTAAGCACAGATACGCAGTATTTT. Amino acids: CASSWPAGGGTSVSTDTQYF.

V and J are TRBV5-6 and TRBJ2-7, with TRBD1 matching 7 bases. In germline, CDR1 is SGHDT, CDR2 YYEEEE. The CDR3 is 14 amino acids. V lost 0 bases to trimming and J lost 0 bases; unmatched junction nucleotides: 0. The CDR3 sequence is CASSLGDSSYEQYF. CDR3 nucleotide sequence: TGTGCCAGCAGCTTGGGGGACAGCTCCTACGAGCAGTACTTC. Based on the CDR3 plus reference TRBV5-6 and TRBJ2-7, the full variable domain is DAGVTQSPTHLIKTRGQQVTLRCSPKSGHDTVSWYQQALGQGPQFIFQYYEEEERQRGNFPDRFSGHQFPNYSSELNVNALLLGDSALYLCASSLGDSSYEQYFGPGTRLTVT.

The chain employs TRBV5-1 and TRBJ1-1, with D tentatively TRBD1 (5 bases). The CDR3 is made up of 14 amino acids. The V and J ends lost 4 bases and 3 bases respectively, with 13 bases between them. Germline loops: CDR1 SGHRS, CDR2 YFSETQ. CDR3 sequence: CASSPDMLHTEAFF. For the CDR3, the DNA is TGCGCCAGCAGCCCGGACATGTTGCACACTGAAGCTTTCTTT.